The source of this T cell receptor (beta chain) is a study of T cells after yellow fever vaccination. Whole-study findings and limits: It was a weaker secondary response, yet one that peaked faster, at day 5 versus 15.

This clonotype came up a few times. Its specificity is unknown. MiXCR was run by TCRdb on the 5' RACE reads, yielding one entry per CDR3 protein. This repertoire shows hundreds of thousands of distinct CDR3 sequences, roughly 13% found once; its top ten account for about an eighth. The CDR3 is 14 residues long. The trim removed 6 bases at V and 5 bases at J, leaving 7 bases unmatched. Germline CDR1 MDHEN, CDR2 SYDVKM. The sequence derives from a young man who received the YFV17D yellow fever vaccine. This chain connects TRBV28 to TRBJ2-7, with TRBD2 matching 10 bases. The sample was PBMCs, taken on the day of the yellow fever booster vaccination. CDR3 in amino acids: CASSNSGGPDEQYF. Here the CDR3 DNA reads TGTGCCAGCAGCAATAGCGGGGGGCCGGACGAGCAGTACTTC. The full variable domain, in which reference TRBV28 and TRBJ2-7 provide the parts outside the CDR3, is DVKVTQSSRYLVKRTGEKVFLECVQDMDHENMFWYRQDPGLGLRLIYFSYDVKMKEKGDIPEGYSVSREKKERFSLILESASTNQTSMYLCASSNSGGPDEQYFGPGTRLTVT.